The 24 T cell receptor beta chains listed next were all sequenced from one sample in a study of T cell repertoires in cytomegalovirus infection. TCRdb re-called the reads through MiXCR, storing one row per CDR3 protein. In the table there are around 170,000 distinct CDR3 sequences, 17% of which are singletons. Sequencing was done on a sample of CD8+ T cells from PBMCs. The origin of the receptors is a human donor in good health (CMV status not recorded). Some clones in this sample may be carry-over from other donors' samples.

The CDR3 DNA follows: TGTGCCAGCACTCGAACAGTCGACGGGAGGATGGTTAGGACCGGGGAGCTGTTTTTT. Translating gives CASTRTVDGRMVRTGELFF. This chain uses TRBV18 with TRBJ2-2, with 7 bases matching TRBD2. This CDR3 spans 19 amino acids. The germline gives CDR1 KGHSH, CDR2 LQKENI. Trimming at V came to 8 bases and at J to 5 bases, leaving 23 bases not matched to a gene.

This clonotype was picked up a small number of times. The rearrangement links TRBV28 to TRBJ2-5, with 8 bases fitting TRBD2. J gave up 7 bases and V 3 bases, and 10 bases lay outside the gene matches. From germline, CDR1 is MDHEN and CDR2 SYDVKM. The CDR3 sequence is 15 residues long. The CDR3 region has the DNA TGTGCCAGCAGTTTTGGTCGGGAGGGTCGAGGGACCCAGTACTTC. Translating it yields CASSFGREGRGTQYF.

This clonotype was seen a few times. The chain employs TRBV28 and TRBJ2-7, with TRBD2 identical over 11 bases. The V gene's germline CDR1 is MDHEN and CDR2 SYDVKM. The CDR3 length is 16 residues. The V and J ends lost 5 bases and 0 bases, in that order; junction bases with no gene match: 6. The DNA of the CDR3 is TGTGCCAGCAGTCGGACTAGCGGGCGCCCCTCCTACGAGCAGTACTTC. This sequence encodes CASSRTSGRPSYEQYF.

This clonotype was seen once. V gene TRBV28 combines with J gene TRBJ2-3, with TRBD2 matching over 9 bases. CDR1 is MDHEN, CDR2 SYDVKM, per germline. The CDR3 contains 17 residues. The J segment lost 2 bases and the V segment lost 6 bases, leaving 12 bases of the junction unmatched. The CDR3 protein is CASSWTSAGRNTDTQYF. In nucleotides, the CDR3 is TGTGCCAGCAGCTGGACTAGCGCCGGGCGGAACACAGATACGCAGTATTTT.

In DNA, the CDR3 is TGTGCCAGCAGCTTAGGGGACAGGGGCGGGCAGTACTTC. Its protein product is CASSLGDRGGQYF. The chain joins TRBV7-9 to TRBJ2-7, with TRBD1 matching over 10 bases. CDR1 is SEHNR, CDR2 FQNEAQ, per germline (reference sequence). V gave up 1 base and J gave up 9 bases; unmatched junction bases: 3. The CDR3 contains 13 residues.

The rearrangement uses TRBV6-4 and TRBJ2-3; D gene uncertain. Deletions cut 0 bases from V and 4 bases from J, with 5 bases between. This CDR3 is 13 amino acids long. Germline-derived CDR1 and CDR2 are MRHNA and SNTAGT. The CDR3 region has the DNA TGTGCCAGCAGTGACTCGACCTCAGATACGCAGTATTTT. Protein sequence: CASSDSTSDTQYF.

This clonotype has only a few counts. The chain uses TRBV28 and TRBJ2-7; tentatively, D is TRBD1 or TRBD2 (6 bases each). CDR1 MDHEN and CDR2 SYDVKM come from the germline V gene. V lost 6 bases to trimming and J lost 4 bases, with 19 bases between them. There are 15 residues in the CDR3. The CDR3 coding sequence is TGTGCCAGCAGACGTTCCACGGGGGCCTTGTACGAGCAGTACTTC. The encoded protein is CASRRSTGALYEQYF.

The rearrangement joins TRBV5-1 to TRBJ2-7; a weak D match, TRBD2 (7 bases). Germline V gives CDR1 SGHRS, CDR2 YFSETQ. V dropped 0 bases and J dropped 5 bases, with 12 bases sitting between them. There are 14 residues in the CDR3. CDR3 amino acids: CASSLGGGPNEQYF. CDR3 DNA sequence: TGCGCCAGCAGCTTGGGGGGGGGCCCCAACGAGCAGTACTTC.

The chain joins TRBV12-3 or TRBV12-4 to TRBJ1-1; D gene ambiguous. V lost 11 bases to trimming and J lost 8 bases, with 12 bases between them. The CDR3 is 10 amino acids. The CDR3 DNA sequence: TGTGCCGGTGGGGAATCCGAAGCTTTCTTT. Translation gives CAGGESEAFF.

A few counts support this clonotype. The J gene is TRBJ2-7, the V gene TRBV4-2, with D possibly TRBD2 on 6 matching bases. The CDR3 consists of 15 residues. V was clipped by 0 bases and J by 6 bases, with 15 bases between them. Germline loops: CDR1 LGHNA, CDR2 YNFKEQ. The CDR3 bases are TGTGCCAGCAGCCAAGATCCTAGGACTATATCCGAGCAGTACTTC. Protein product: CASSQDPRTISEQYF.

This clonotype was seen a few times. The chain couples TRBV7-9 to TRBJ1-1; no definite D call. The CDR3 is 15 amino acids. Deletions cut 4 bases from V and 5 bases from J, with 17 bases between. Germline-derived CDR1 and CDR2 are SEHNR and FQNEAQ (reference sequence). The chain's CDR3 is CASSSFSAVETEAFF. The CDR3, as DNA: TGTGCCAGCAGCTCCTTTTCGGCAGTAGAAACTGAAGCTTTCTTT.

The chain links TRBV29-1 to TRBJ1-2; D is undetermined. This CDR3 is built from 14 residues. The V end lost 3 bases, the J end lost 2 bases, and 13 bases lay between the germline ends. Germline-derived CDR1 and CDR2 are SQVTM and ANQGSEA. CDR3 sequence: CSVEGGRLNYGYTF. The CDR3 DNA reads TGCAGCGTTGAGGGTGGTAGGCTCAACTATGGCTACACCTTC.

Only a few counts were recorded for this clonotype. The chain combines TRBV12-3 or TRBV12-4 with TRBJ2-7; 10 positions agree with TRBD1. This CDR3 has 16 amino acids. V lost 6 bases and J lost 5; bases outside the gene matches: 13. DNA of the CDR3: TGTGCCAGCAGGCGGACGGGACAGGGGAATATGGACGAGCAGTACTTC. Its translation is CASRRTGQGNMDEQYF.

The CDR3 is CASSSNEGGPSYNEQFF. DNA for the CDR3: TGTGCCAGCAGCTCAAACGAGGGCGGGCCTTCCTACAATGAGCAGTTCTTC. The chain has TRBV5-6 and TRBJ2-1; tentatively, D is TRBD2 (5 bases). Between the trimmed V and J ends, which lost 3 bases and 1 base, there was a span of 17 bases. The CDR3 runs 17 residues. Germline assignment: CDR1 SGHDT and CDR2 YYEEEE.

The sample holds a few counts of this clonotype. The rearrangement joins TRBV19 to TRBJ2-1; D remains unclear. Germline CDR1 is LNHDA and CDR2 is SQIVND (reference sequence). V was trimmed by 2 bases and J by 4 bases, leaving 12 bases between them. The CDR3 has 15 amino acids. The CDR3 nucleotides read TGTGCCAGTAGTATAACTCTGGATCGGTACAATGAGCAGTTCTTC. As protein: CASSITLDRYNEQFF.

This chain links TRBV29-1 with TRBJ2-2; D is uncertain. V gave up 7 bases and J gave up 4 bases, with 10 bases separating them. This CDR3 region has 12 residues. The germline CDR1 and CDR2 sequences are SQVTM and ANQGSEA. The CDR3 sequence: CSAQTGTGELFF. In nucleotides, the CDR3 is TGCAGCGCACAGACGGGCACCGGGGAGCTGTTTTTT.

Only a few counts were recorded for this clonotype. The CDR3 reads CASMGVPTEAFF. CDR3 DNA: TGTGCCAGTATGGGGGTCCCCACTGAAGCTTTCTTT. The rearrangement links TRBV19 to TRBJ1-1; D perhaps matches TRBD1 (5 bases). Deletions cut 7 bases from V and 4 bases from J, with 10 bases between. The CDR3 has 12 residues. Looked up from germline, CDR1 is LNHDA and CDR2 is SQIVND (reference sequence). The variable domain in full, with the rest retrieved from reference TRBV19 and TRBJ1-1, is DGGITQSPKYLFRKEGQNVTLSCEQNLNHDAMYWYRQDPGQGLRLIYYSQIVNDFQKGDIAEGYSVSREKKESFPLTVTSAQKNPTAFYLCASMGVPTEAFFGQGTRLTVV.

The chain links TRBV12-3 or TRBV12-4 to TRBJ2-5; a possible D gene is TRBD2 (5 bases). V lost 7 bases and J lost 7, with 16 bases in between. The CDR3 spans 13 residues. CDR3 loop: CASTSGPAGTQYF. CDR3 nucleotides: TGTGCCAGCACTTCCGGGCCCGCGGGGACCCAGTACTTC.

In this sample, this clonotype turned up a few times. The gene calls are TRBV7-3 and TRBJ2-2; 11 nucleotides match TRBD2. With V trimmed by 4 bases and J by 6 bases, 7 bases remained unmatched. Germline V gene sequence: CDR1 SGHTA, CDR2 FQGTGA. The CDR3 is made up of 16 amino acids. As DNA, the CDR3 is TGTGCCAGCAGCTATAGCGGGAGGGCCCTCGCCGGGGAGCTGTTTTTT. Its protein is CASSYSGRALAGELFF.

The rearrangement joins TRBV6-2 or TRBV6-3 to TRBJ2-1, with TRBD2 identical over 7 bases. The CDR3 covers 15 residues. Germline trimming cut 7 bases from V and 1 base from J; bases unmatched to any gene: 7. The V gene's germline CDR1 is MNHEY and CDR2 SVGEGT. The CDR3 protein is CASIGTTPSYNEQFF. CDR3 bases: TGTGCCAGCATAGGGACTACCCCTTCCTACAATGAGCAGTTCTTC.

This clonotype was seen more than once but under ten times. This chain joins TRBV11-2 and TRBJ1-3; D unresolved. The germline V gene encodes CDR1 SGHAT and CDR2 FQNNGV. This CDR3 region has 16 residues. Deletions cut 3 bases from V and 0 bases from J, with 12 bases between. CDR3 residues: CASSLGSPPSGNTIYF. CDR3 nucleotides: TGTGCCAGCAGCTTGGGCAGCCCACCCTCTGGAAACACCATATATTTT.

V is TRBV10-2 and J is TRBJ2-2; D gene ambiguous. The CDR3 is 11 residues long. The V end lost 11 bases, the J end lost 6 bases, and 10 bases lay between the germline ends. Germline values: CDR1 WSHSY, CDR2 SAAADI. The CDR3 DNA reads as TGCGCCGGTTGGACCGCCGGGGAGCTGTTTTTT. Translated, it gives CAGWTAGELFF.

The rearrangement links TRBV6-2 or TRBV6-3 to TRBJ2-2; 7 positions agree with TRBD1. CDR3 length: 16 residues. Germline V CDR1 and CDR2: MNHEY, SVGEGT. The junction had 2 bases not matched to a gene; V was cut back by 0 bases and J by 1 base. The CDR3 region has the DNA TGTGCCAGCAGTTACTCACGGGACAGGAACACCGGGGAGCTGTTTTTT. It yields the protein CASSYSRDRNTGELFF.

The chain uses TRBV7-6 and TRBJ2-2, with D possibly TRBD2 on 6 matching bases. This CDR3 comprises 15 residues. The germline gives CDR1 SGHVS, CDR2 FNYEAQ. Trimming removed 5 bases from V and 2 bases from J, with 12 bases in between. The CDR3, as DNA: TGTGCCAGCAGCCGTACGGGAGAAAACACCGGGGAGCTGTTTTTT. Translating it yields CASSRTGENTGELFF.